The 32 T cell receptor beta chains listed next were all sequenced from one sample in a study of CD8 T cells in ankylosing spondylitis. These receptors have no known antigen. General study findings and limits: Within ankylosing spondylitis blood, a TCR beta motif made up of roughly eight highly homologous variants appeared to be characteristic.

Each CDR3 protein is one row after TCRdb ran MiXCR on the 5' RACE reads. Of under 550,000 distinct CDR3 sequences listed, 26% were seen once; the top ten hold 0.85% to 1%. The sample consisted of blood, either unsorted or a sorted T cell fraction (not recorded which). Receptors originate from a male donor with ankylosing spondylitis.

The chain links TRBV7-7 to TRBJ2-2; weak D call: TRBD1 (5 bases). The V and J ends lost 5 bases and 7 bases respectively, with 11 bases between them. This CDR3 is built from 13 residues. Germline V CDR1 and CDR2: SSHAT, FNYEAQ (reference sequence). CDR3 bases: TGTGCCAGCAGCCCAGGGTCCGGCGGGGAGCTGTTTTTT. The encoded protein is CASSPGSGGELFF.

The rearrangement links TRBV11-2 to TRBJ2-1; 8 nucleotides agree with TRBD2. The CDR3 covers 15 residues. Germline CDR1 is SGHAT and CDR2 is FQNNGV. V gave up 6 bases and J gave up 7 bases; unmatched junction bases: 11. The CDR3 sequence: CASSFSGIFGNEQFF. The CDR3 DNA follows: TGTGCCAGCAGTTTTAGCGGGATCTTTGGGAATGAGCAGTTCTTC.

The chain has TRBV7-2 and TRBJ2-2; 7 nucleotides align to TRBD1. This CDR3 region has 15 residues. The V and J ends lost 7 bases and 5 bases, in that order; junction bases with no gene match: 10. The germline CDR1 and CDR2 sequences are SGHTA and FQGNSA. The CDR3 nucleotides are TGTGCCAGCACGCTCAGGGGGATTGCGACCGGGGAGCTGTTTTTT. As protein: CASTLRGIATGELFF.

The CDR3 DNA sequence: TGCAGTGCTTCTGGAGGACTAGCGGACCAAGAGACCCAGTACTTC. As protein: CSASGGLADQETQYF. The genes are TRBV20-1 and TRBJ2-5; 10 bases line up with TRBD2. J lost 0 bases, V lost 5 bases, and 6 bases had no gene match. The CDR3 consists of 15 residues. CDR1 and CDR2 from the germline V gene are DFQATT and SNEGSKA (reference sequence).

The CDR3 DNA is TGCGCCAGCAGCAACCTTTGGACAGGGGACTCCTACAATGAGCAGTTCTTC. Translating gives CASSNLWTGDSYNEQFF. V gene TRBV5-1 combines with J gene TRBJ2-1; the match to TRBD1 covers 9 bases. The CDR3 runs to 17 residues. Germline V gene data show CDR1 as SGHRS and CDR2 as YFSETQ. V was clipped by 4 bases and J by 0 bases; unmatched bases: 8.

The chain employs TRBV21-1 and TRBJ1-1. TRBV21-1 is classified as a pseudogene. The CDR3 has 15 residues. CDR3 bases: TGTGCCAGCAGCAAAAGAGTTTGTGTGAACACTGAAGCTTTCTTT. This sequence encodes CASSKRVCVNTEAFF.

This clonotype appeared a few times. This sequence joins TRBV4-2 and TRBJ1-2, with 7 bases lining up with TRBD1. This CDR3 comprises 13 residues. Germline-derived CDR1 and CDR2 are LGHNA and YNFKEQ. Unmatched junction bases numbered 2, after V lost 0 bases and J lost 7 bases. CDR3 sequence (DNA): TGTGCCAGCAGCCAAGACAGGGGGATTGGCTACACCTTC. It specifies CASSQDRGIGYTF.

This sequence joins TRBV2 and TRBJ2-2; a possible D gene is TRBD2 (6 bases). V was pared by 6 bases and J by 6 bases, with 17 bases between. The CDR3 consists of 15 residues. Germline lookup yields CDR1 SNHLY and CDR2 FYNNEI. As DNA, the CDR3 is TGTGCCAGCAGAGGAGGGGTTATGGACGCCGGGGAGCTGTTTTTT. Its translation: CASRGGVMDAGELFF.

This clonotype was picked up a small number of times. The chain employs TRBV12-3 or TRBV12-4 and TRBJ2-1; 9 bases align to TRBD1. CDR3 length: 15 amino acids. V shed 5 bases, J shed 9 bases, and the junction held 11 bases outside the gene matches. CDR3 loop: CASSPNRGPGGEQFF. CDR3 nucleotides: TGTGCCAGCAGTCCCAACAGGGGGCCCGGGGGTGAGCAGTTCTTC.

The table lists this clonotype with a few counts. V usage is TRBV10-3 and J usage is TRBJ2-1; 7 bases agree with TRBD1. Germline V gives CDR1 ENHRY, CDR2 SYGVKD. The CDR3 is 13 amino acids. The junction had 7 bases not matched to a gene; V was cut back by 5 bases and J by 9 bases. The CDR3 DNA reads as TGTGCCATCAGTCCCCAGGGGGACAGTGAGCAGTTCTTC. Protein product: CAISPQGDSEQFF.

On this clonotype itself: A much larger clone is a single base away; this may be a read error. The CDR3 loop is CASSLSVGSYEQYF. The CDR3 bases are TGTGCCAGCAGCTTGTCCGTCGGCTCCTACGAGCAGTACTTC. The chain carries TRBV5-6 and TRBJ2-7; D not certain. The germline gives CDR1 SGHDT, CDR2 YYEEEE. CDR3 length: 14 amino acids. Trimming pared 1 base from V and 0 bases from J, leaving 8 bases between.

This clonotype has just a few counts. The chain recombines TRBV19 with TRBJ1-1, with D maybe TRBD1 (6 bases). Germline-derived CDR1 and CDR2 are LNHDA and SQIVND (reference sequence). The CDR3 has 15 amino acids. V was pared by 1 base and J by 5 bases, with 14 bases between. The CDR3 region is CASSIAGAMRTEAFF. The CDR3 DNA sequence: TGTGCCAGTAGTATAGCGGGGGCAATGAGAACTGAAGCTTTCTTT.

This chain's CDR3 is CASAPRGYTDTQYF. CDR3 nucleotide sequence: TGTGCCAGCGCCCCTCGGGGTTACACAGATACGCAGTATTTT. The genes are TRBV12-3 or TRBV12-4 and TRBJ2-3; D is possibly TRBD2 (5 bases). There are 14 residues in the CDR3. V was pared by 8 bases and J by 2 bases, with 14 bases between.

The chain employs TRBV7-2 and TRBJ2-1; 11 bases match TRBD1. V shed 2 bases and J 13 bases; nucleotides not matched to a gene: 13. The CDR3 is 16 residues long. Germline V gives CDR1 SGHTA, CDR2 FQGNSA. The CDR3 here is CASSLRGTGGAISQFF. As DNA, the CDR3 is TGTGCCAGCAGCTTAAGGGGGACAGGGGGTGCAATTAGCCAGTTCTTC.

This clonotype was seen a few times. The chain links TRBV27 to TRBJ2-7; D is unresolved. Trimming pared 7 bases from V and 6 bases from J, leaving 22 bases between. The CDR3 consists of 15 residues. Germline-derived CDR1 and CDR2 are MNHEY and SMNVEV (reference sequence). CDR3 sequence (DNA): TGTGCCAGCAAGGGTGACCTCCACGTGGTTACCGAGCAGTACTTC. Its translation: CASKGDLHVVTEQYF.

The chain recombines TRBV11-1 with TRBJ2-3, with D possibly matching TRBD1 (6 bases). The V end was cut by 3 bases, the J end by 2 bases, with 24 bases between. Germline V CDR1 and CDR2: SGHAT, FQDESV (reference sequence). The CDR3 runs to 19 residues. This CDR3 is CASSFLRAAGGPPTDTQYF. The CDR3 bases are TGTGCCAGCAGCTTTCTTCGCGCGGCTGGGGGCCCGCCCACAGATACGCAGTATTTT. The complete variable domain, with remaining parts taken from reference TRBV11-1 and TRBJ2-3, reads EAEVAQSPRYKITEKSQAVAFWCDPISGHATLYWYRQILGQGPELLVQFQDESVVDDSQLPKDRFSAERLKGVDSTLKIQPAELGDSAMYLCASSFLRAAGGPPTDTQYFGPGTRLTVL.

This clonotype was detected a few times. The rearrangement joins TRBV6-6 to TRBJ2-4; D may be TRBD1 or TRBD2 (5 bases each). Germline CDR1 MNHNY, CDR2 SVGAGI (reference sequence). The V and J ends lost 5 bases and 11 bases respectively, with 16 bases between them. The CDR3 is 13 amino acids. The CDR3 sequence: CASSQAGTVFQYF. For the CDR3, the DNA is TGTGCCAGCAGTCAAGCCGGGACGGTTTTTCAGTACTTC.

This clonotype was observed a handful of times. The chain couples TRBV7-2 to TRBJ2-2; TRBD1 might be the D (6 bases). The CDR3 runs to 16 residues. Trimming left V 5 bases short and J 4 bases short, with 17 bases between. Germline CDR1 reads SGHTA; CDR2 reads FQGNSA. DNA of the CDR3: TGTGCCAGCAGCCCCTTTGGGGGCACCAGCACCGGGGAGCTGTTTTTT. As protein: CASSPFGGTSTGELFF. The full variable domain, in which reference TRBV7-2 and TRBJ2-2 provide the parts outside the CDR3, is GAGVSQSPSNKVTEKGKDVELRCDPISGHTALYWYRQSLGQGLEFLIYFQGNSAPDKSGLPSDRFSAERTGGSVSTLTIQRTQQEDSAVYLCASSPFGGTSTGELFFGEGSRLTVL.

This rearrangement joins TRBV5-1 to TRBJ1-2; D uncertain. V shed 5 bases and J shed 4 bases, with 18 bases lying between them. The germline CDR1 and CDR2 sequences are SGHRS and YFSETQ. This CDR3 has 15 residues. The CDR3 sequence: CASRLIPDGSYGYTF. DNA for the CDR3: TGCGCCAGCAGATTGATCCCCGACGGGAGCTATGGCTACACCTTC.

This clonotype showed up just a few times. The rearrangement uses TRBV29-1 and TRBJ2-5, with 8 nucleotides matching TRBD2. Looked up from germline, CDR1 is SQVTM and CDR2 is ANQGSEA. V gave up 4 bases and J gave up 5 bases; unmatched junction bases: 9. The CDR3 is made up of 14 amino acids. The CDR3 region has the DNA TGCAGCGTTGCTACGGGGGGGGGCCGGGAGACCCAGTACTTC. Encoded protein: CSVATGGGRETQYF.

This clonotype has just a few counts. The V gene is TRBV2, the J gene TRBJ1-5, with 8 bases identical to TRBD1. The germline gives CDR1 SNHLY, CDR2 FYNNEI. The CDR3 is made up of 14 amino acids. Trimming removed 6 bases from V and 4 bases from J; junction bases left unmatched: 5. The CDR3: CASRGDRTNQPQHF. DNA of the CDR3: TGTGCCAGCAGAGGGGACAGGACTAATCAGCCCCAGCATTTT.

The sample holds a few counts of this clonotype. The chain employs TRBV7-9 and TRBJ1-6, with D unclear. CDR1 is SEHNR and CDR2 is FQNEAQ in the germline V gene (reference sequence). The CDR3 loop spans 14 amino acids. Deletions cut 1 base from V and 5 bases from J, with 6 bases between. CDR3 loop: CASSLEGNNSPLHF. CDR3 coding DNA: TGTGCCAGCAGCTTAGAGGGCAATAATTCACCCCTCCACTTT.

This sequence joins TRBV29-1 and TRBJ1-1; 9 bases fit TRBD1. Looked up from germline, CDR1 is SQVTM and CDR2 is ANQGSEA. With V trimmed by 7 bases and J by 4 bases, 7 bases remained unmatched. The CDR3 runs 13 residues. The CDR3 is CSALQGATTEAFF. DNA of the CDR3: TGCAGCGCCTTACAGGGGGCGACCACTGAAGCTTTCTTT. Full variable domain (rest looked up from reference TRBV29-1 and TRBJ1-1): SAVISQKPSRDICQRGTSLTIQCQVDSQVTMMFWYRQQPGQSLTLIATANQGSEATYESGFVIDKFPISRPNLTFSTLTVSNMSPEDSSIYLCSALQGATTEAFFGQGTRLTVV.

There are a few counts of this clonotype. The chain couples TRBV29-1 to TRBJ2-7; TRBD2 matches at 8 bases. V dropped 6 bases and J dropped 4; count of bases not matched to a gene: 11. This CDR3 region has 14 residues. Germline V gene lookup returns CDR1 SQVTM and CDR2 ANQGSEA. The CDR3 sequence is CSVRPGLDSYEQYF. The CDR3 region has the DNA TGCAGCGTGCGGCCGGGACTAGATTCGTACGAGCAGTACTTC.

The chain has TRBV7-2 and TRBJ2-3, with TRBD1 as a possible D gene (7 bases). The CDR3 is 15 amino acids. Germline V gene data show CDR1 as SGHTA and CDR2 as FQGNSA. V dropped 6 bases and J dropped 6 bases, with 19 bases sitting between them. CDR3 bases: TGTGCCAGCAGTCGACAGGTTGCGGGACAGGATACGCAGTATTTT. This gives the protein CASSRQVAGQDTQYF.

CDR3 nucleotide sequence: TGTGCCAGCAGTCCACAGGGGGCGGGTACTGAAGCTTTCTTT. Protein: CASSPQGAGTEAFF. The chain joins TRBV12-3 or TRBV12-4 to TRBJ1-1; 9 positions match TRBD1. There are 14 residues in the CDR3. Trimming removed 5 bases from V and 5 bases from J; junction bases left unmatched: 6.

The V call is TRBV27, the J call TRBJ1-6; possible D gene TRBD1, 6 bases. The CDR3 consists of 16 residues. Germline-derived CDR1 and CDR2 are MNHEY and SMNVEV (reference sequence). The ends were cut back, 6 bases at V and 2 bases at J, with 14 bases in the middle. The CDR3 is CASSPGQLAYNSPLHF. The CDR3 DNA reads TGTGCCAGCAGCCCGGGACAACTGGCCTATAATTCACCCCTCCACTTT.

This clonotype was detected a few times. V gene TRBV29-1 combines with J gene TRBJ1-1, with 7 bases matching TRBD1. Germline V gives CDR1 SQVTM, CDR2 ANQGSEA. V gave up 2 bases and J gave up 1 base; unmatched junction bases: 4. This CDR3 spans 14 amino acids. CDR3 amino acids: CSVEKGARNTEAFF. Here the CDR3 DNA reads TGCAGCGTTGAAAAGGGGGCGAGGAACACTGAAGCTTTCTTT.

The chain combines TRBV10-1 with TRBJ2-5; the D is unclear. Deletions cut 0 bases from V and 0 bases from J, with 8 bases between. The CDR3 runs to 15 residues. The germline gives CDR1 WNHNN, CDR2 SYGVQD (reference sequence). The CDR3 is CASSESGTYQETQYF. In DNA, the CDR3 is TGCGCCAGCAGTGAGTCGGGAACGTACCAAGAGACCCAGTACTTC.

CDR3 region: CSARVTSAAVEQFF. The DNA of the CDR3 is TGCAGTGCTAGAGTTACTAGCGCCGCCGTTGAGCAGTTCTTC. The genes are TRBV20-1 and TRBJ2-1; 7 bases line up with TRBD2. V was clipped by 1 base and J by 9 bases; unmatched bases: 9. Germline CDR1 DFQATT, CDR2 SNEGSKA (reference sequence). The CDR3 length is 14 residues.

The V call is TRBV5-1, the J call TRBJ2-7; 7 bases match TRBD1. The germline CDR1 and CDR2 sequences are SGHRS and YFSETQ. The V segment lost 6 bases and the J segment 1 base; nucleotides outside the gene matches: 10. This CDR3 contains 15 residues. CDR3 loop: CASIVRDSLSYEQYV. DNA of the CDR3: TGCGCCAGCATCGTACGGGACAGCCTATCCTACGAGCAGTACGTC.

This clonotype was picked up one time. The chain carries TRBV20-1 and TRBJ2-1, with TRBD2 as a possible D gene (6 bases). The CDR3 has 14 residues. Germline V lookup: CDR1 DFQATT, CDR2 SNEGSKA (reference sequence). Trimming shortened V by 0 bases and J by 5 bases, and 11 bases separated the two germline ends. The CDR3 sequence: CSARDVAGNNEQFF. Here the CDR3 DNA reads TGCAGTGCTAGAGATGTCGCGGGGAACAATGAGCAGTTCTTC.